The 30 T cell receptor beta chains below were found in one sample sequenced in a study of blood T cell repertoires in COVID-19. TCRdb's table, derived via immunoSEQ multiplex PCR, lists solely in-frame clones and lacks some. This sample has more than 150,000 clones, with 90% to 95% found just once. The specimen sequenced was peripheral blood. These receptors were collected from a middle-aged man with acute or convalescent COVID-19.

Here the CDR3 DNA reads TGTGCCAGCAAGCCGGACAGGAACACTGAAGCTTTCTTT. This encodes CASKPDRNTEAFF. The chain joins TRBV2 to TRBJ1-1, with D possibly matching TRBD1 (6 bases). The germline V gene has CDR1 SNHLY and CDR2 FYNNEI. V was trimmed by 7 bases and J by 1 base, leaving 10 bases between them. This CDR3 contains 13 residues.

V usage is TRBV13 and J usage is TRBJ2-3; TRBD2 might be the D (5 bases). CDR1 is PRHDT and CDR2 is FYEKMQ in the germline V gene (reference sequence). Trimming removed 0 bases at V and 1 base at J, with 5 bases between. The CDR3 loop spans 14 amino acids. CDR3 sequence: CASSLGGGTDTQYF. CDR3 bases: TGTGCCAGCAGCTTAGGCGGGGGCACAGATACGCAGTATTTT. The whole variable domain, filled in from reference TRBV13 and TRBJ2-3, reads AAGVIQSPRHLIKEKRETATLKCYPIPRHDTVYWYQQGPGQDPQFLISFYEKMQSDKGSIPDRFSAQQFSDYHSELNMSSLELGDSALYFCASSLGGGTDTQYFGPGTRLTVL.

CDR3 in amino acids: CASSDGGTSTDTQYF. CDR3 DNA: TGTGCCAGTAGTGATGGCGGAACAAGCACAGATACGCAGTATTTT. The V gene is TRBV19, the J gene TRBJ2-3; no reliable D call. The germline gives CDR1 LNHDA, CDR2 SQIVND (reference sequence). V lost 5 bases to trimming and J lost 0 bases, with 12 bases between them. The CDR3 totals 15 residues.

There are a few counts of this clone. The CDR3 spells CASSPRGGPVYEQYF. For the CDR3, the DNA is TGTGCCAGCAGCCCCCGAGGAGGCCCCGTCTACGAGCAGTACTTC. The chain recombines TRBV7-8 with TRBJ2-7, with D possibly matching TRBD2 (5 bases). CDR3 length equals 15 residues. Germline assignment: CDR1 SGHVS and CDR2 FQNEAQ. Trimming removed 5 bases from V and 3 bases from J, with 17 bases in between.

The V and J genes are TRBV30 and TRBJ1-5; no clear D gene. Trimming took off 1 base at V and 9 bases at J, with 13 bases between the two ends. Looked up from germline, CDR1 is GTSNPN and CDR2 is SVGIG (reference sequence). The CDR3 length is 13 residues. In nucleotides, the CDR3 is TGTGCCTGGAGTGAACCCCGAGATGGGCCCCAGCATTTT. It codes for CAWSEPRDGPQHF.

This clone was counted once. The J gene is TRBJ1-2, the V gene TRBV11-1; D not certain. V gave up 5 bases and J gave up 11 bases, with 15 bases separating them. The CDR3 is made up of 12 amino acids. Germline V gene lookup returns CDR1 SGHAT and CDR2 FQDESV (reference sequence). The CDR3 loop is CASSPLWGGYTF. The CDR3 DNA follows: TGTGCCAGCAGCCCTCTTTGGGGAGGGTACACCTTC.

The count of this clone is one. The chain's CDR3 is CASSWYSGTGELFF. The CDR3 DNA sequence: TGTGCCAGCAGCTGGTATAGCGGCACCGGGGAGCTGTTTTTT. The gene calls are TRBV11-2 and TRBJ2-2, with a weak D call TRBD2 (6 bases). The CDR3 is made up of 14 amino acids. The V end lost 4 bases, the J end lost 4 bases, and 10 bases lay between the germline ends. Germline V lookup: CDR1 SGHAT, CDR2 FQNNGV. The full variable domain, in which reference TRBV11-2 and TRBJ2-2 provide the parts outside the CDR3, is EAGVAQSPRYKIIEKRQSVAFWCNPISGHATLYWYQQILGQGPKLLIQFQNNGVVDDSQLPKDRFSAERLKGVDSTLKIQPAKLEDSAVYLCASSWYSGTGELFFGEGSRLTVL.

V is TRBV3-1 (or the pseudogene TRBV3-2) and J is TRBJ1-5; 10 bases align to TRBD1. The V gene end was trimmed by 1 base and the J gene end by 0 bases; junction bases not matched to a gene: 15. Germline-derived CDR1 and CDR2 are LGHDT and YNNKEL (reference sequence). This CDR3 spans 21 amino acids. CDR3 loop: CASSQGYLFRDRGYSNQPQHF. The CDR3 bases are TGTGCCAGCAGCCAAGGATATTTATTCCGGGACAGGGGATATAGCAATCAGCCCCAGCATTTT.

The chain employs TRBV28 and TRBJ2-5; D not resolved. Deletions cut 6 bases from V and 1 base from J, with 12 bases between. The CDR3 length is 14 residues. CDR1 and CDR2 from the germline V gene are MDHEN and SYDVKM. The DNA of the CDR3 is TGTGCCAGCAGCAGACTCCCCCTCCAAGAGACCCAGTACTTC. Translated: CASSRLPLQETQYF.

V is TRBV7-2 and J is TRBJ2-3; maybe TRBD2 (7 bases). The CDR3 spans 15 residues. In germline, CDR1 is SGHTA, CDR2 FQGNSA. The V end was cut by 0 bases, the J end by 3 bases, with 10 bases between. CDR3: CASSLAGGRTDTQYF. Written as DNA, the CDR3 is TGTGCCAGCAGCTTAGCGGGGGGGCGAACAGATACGCAGTATTTT.

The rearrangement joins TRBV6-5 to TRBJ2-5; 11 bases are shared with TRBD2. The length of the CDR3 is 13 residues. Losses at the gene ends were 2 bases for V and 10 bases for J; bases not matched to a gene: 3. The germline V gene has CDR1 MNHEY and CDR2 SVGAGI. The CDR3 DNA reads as TGTGCCAGCAGTTACGCTAGCGGGGGGCACCAGTACTTC. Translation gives CASSYASGGHQYF.

CDR3 amino acids: CASSLAGLNEQFF. CDR3 nucleotide sequence: TGTGCCAGCAGCCTAGCGGGGCTCAATGAGCAGTTCTTC. V and J are TRBV3-1 (or the pseudogene TRBV3-2) and TRBJ2-1; 8 positions agree with TRBD2. Germline loops: CDR1 LGHDT, CDR2 YNNKEL (reference sequence). The CDR3 is 13 amino acids. J was trimmed by 6 bases and V by 4 bases; bases with no gene match: 2.

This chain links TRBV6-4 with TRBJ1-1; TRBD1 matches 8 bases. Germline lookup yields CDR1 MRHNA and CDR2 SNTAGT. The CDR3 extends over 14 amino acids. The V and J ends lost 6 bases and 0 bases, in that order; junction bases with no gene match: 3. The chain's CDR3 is CASRQTGVNTEAFF. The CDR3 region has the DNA TGTGCCAGCAGACAGACAGGGGTGAACACTGAAGCTTTCTTT.

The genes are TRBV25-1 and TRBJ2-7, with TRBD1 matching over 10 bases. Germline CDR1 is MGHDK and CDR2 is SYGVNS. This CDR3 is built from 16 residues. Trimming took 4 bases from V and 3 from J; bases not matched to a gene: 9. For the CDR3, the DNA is TGTGCCAGCAGTGCCCTGGGACAGGGGCTCGGCTACGAGCAGTACTTC. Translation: CASSALGQGLGYEQYF.

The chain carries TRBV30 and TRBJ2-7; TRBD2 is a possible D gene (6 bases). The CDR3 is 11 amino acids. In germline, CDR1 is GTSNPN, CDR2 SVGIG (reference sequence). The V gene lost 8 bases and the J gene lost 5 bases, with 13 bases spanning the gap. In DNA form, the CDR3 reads TGTGCCCGCTCTTGGGGGGACGAGCAGTACTTC. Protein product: CARSWGDEQYF.

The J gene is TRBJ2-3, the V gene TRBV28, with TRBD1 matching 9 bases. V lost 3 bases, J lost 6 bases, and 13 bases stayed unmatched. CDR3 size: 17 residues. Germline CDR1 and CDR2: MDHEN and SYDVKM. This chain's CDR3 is CASSFLLAQGAGDTQYF. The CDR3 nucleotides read TGTGCCAGCAGTTTTCTGCTCGCACAGGGGGCAGGGGATACGCAGTATTTT.

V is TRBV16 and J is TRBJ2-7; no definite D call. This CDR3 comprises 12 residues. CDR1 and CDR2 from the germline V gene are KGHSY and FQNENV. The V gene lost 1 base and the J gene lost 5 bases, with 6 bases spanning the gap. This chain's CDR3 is CASSQWANEQYF. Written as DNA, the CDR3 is TGTGCCAGCAGCCAATGGGCTAACGAGCAGTACTTC.

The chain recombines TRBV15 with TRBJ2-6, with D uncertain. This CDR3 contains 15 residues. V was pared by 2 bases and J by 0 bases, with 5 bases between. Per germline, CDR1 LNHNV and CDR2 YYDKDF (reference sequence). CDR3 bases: TGTGCCACCAGCAGACCCTTCTCTGGGGCCAACGTCCTGACTTTC. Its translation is CATSRPFSGANVLTF. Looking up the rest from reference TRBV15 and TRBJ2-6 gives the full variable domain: DAMVIQNPRYQVTQFGKPVTLSCSQTLNHNVMYWYQQKSSQAPKLLFHYYDKDFNNEADTPDNFQSRRPNTSFCFLDIRSPGLGDTAMYLCATSRPFSGANVLTFGAGSRLTVL.

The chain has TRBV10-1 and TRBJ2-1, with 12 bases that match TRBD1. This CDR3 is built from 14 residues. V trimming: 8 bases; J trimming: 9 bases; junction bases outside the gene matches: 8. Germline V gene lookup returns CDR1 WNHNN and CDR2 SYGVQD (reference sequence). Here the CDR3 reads CASGPGQGAGEQFF. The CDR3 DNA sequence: TGCGCCAGCGGACCGGGACAGGGGGCCGGTGAGCAGTTCTTC.

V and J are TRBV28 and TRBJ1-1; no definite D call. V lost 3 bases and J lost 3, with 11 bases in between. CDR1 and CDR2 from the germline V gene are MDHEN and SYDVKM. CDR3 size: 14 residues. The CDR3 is CASSLPNRDTEAFF. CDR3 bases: TGTGCCAGCAGTTTGCCAAATCGGGACACTGAAGCTTTCTTT.

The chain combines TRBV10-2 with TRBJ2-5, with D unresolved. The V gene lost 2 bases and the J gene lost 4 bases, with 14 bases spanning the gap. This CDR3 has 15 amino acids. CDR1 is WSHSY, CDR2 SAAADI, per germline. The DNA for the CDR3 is TGCGCCAGCAGTGAGAGGAAGGTAGCCGGAGAGACCCAGTACTTC. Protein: CASSERKVAGETQYF.

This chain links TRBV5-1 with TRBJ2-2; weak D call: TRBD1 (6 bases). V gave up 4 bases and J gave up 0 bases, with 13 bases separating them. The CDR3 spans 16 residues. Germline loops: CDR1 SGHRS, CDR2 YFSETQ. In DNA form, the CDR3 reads TGCGCCAGCAGCCCAAACAGGGCACCGAACACCGGGGAGCTGTTTTTT. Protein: CASSPNRAPNTGELFF.

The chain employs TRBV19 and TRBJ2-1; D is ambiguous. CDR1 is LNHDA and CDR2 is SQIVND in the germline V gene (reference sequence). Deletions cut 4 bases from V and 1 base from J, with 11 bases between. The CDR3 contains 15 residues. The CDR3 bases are TGTGCCAGTAGTACCTTGTACGGGTCCTACAATGAGCAGTTCTTC. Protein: CASSTLYGSYNEQFF.

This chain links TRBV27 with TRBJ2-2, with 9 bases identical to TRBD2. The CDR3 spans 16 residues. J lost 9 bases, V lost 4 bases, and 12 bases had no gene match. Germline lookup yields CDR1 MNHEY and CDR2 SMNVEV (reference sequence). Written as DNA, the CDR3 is TGTGCCAGCAGTTACACCGGGACTAGCAGACGGTGGGAGCTGTTTTTT. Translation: CASSYTGTSRRWELFF.

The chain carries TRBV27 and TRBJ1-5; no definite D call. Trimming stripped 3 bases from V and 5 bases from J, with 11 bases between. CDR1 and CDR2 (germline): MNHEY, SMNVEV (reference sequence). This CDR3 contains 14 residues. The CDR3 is CASSLRELDQPQHF. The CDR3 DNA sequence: TGTGCCAGCAGTTTGAGGGAACTCGATCAGCCCCAGCATTTT.

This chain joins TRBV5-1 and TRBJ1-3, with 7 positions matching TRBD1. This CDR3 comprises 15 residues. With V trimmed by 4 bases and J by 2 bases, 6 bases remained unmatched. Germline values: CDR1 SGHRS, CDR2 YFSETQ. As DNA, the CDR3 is TGCGCCAGCAGCCTCGGGACAGCAACTGGAAACACCATATATTTT. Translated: CASSLGTATGNTIYF.

CDR3: CASSQWGGRVDQPQHF. CDR3 DNA sequence: TGTGCCAGCAGCCAATGGGGGGGGCGCGTGGATCAGCCCCAGCATTTT. The J gene is TRBJ1-5, the V gene TRBV5-8, with D possibly being TRBD1 (6 bases). CDR3 length: 16 residues. Germline CDR1 SGHTS, CDR2 YDEGEE. V dropped 4 bases and J dropped 5 bases, with 19 bases sitting between them.

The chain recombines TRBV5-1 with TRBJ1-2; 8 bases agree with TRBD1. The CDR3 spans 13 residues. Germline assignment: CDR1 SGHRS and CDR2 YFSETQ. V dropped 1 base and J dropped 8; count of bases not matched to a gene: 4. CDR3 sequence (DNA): TGCGCCAGCAGCTTGCAGGGGGCGGGAGGCTACACCTTC. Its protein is CASSLQGAGGYTF.

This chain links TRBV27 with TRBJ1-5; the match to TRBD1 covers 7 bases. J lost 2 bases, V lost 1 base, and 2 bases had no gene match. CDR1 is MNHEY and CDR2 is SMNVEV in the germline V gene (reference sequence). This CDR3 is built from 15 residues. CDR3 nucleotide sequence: TGTGCCAGCAGTTTATATACAGGGGGCAATCAGCCCCAGCATTTT. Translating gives CASSLYTGGNQPQHF.

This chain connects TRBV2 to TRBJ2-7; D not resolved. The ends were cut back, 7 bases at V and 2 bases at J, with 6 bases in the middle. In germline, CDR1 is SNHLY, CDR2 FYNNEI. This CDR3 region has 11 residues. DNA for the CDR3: TGTGCCAGCACAGGCCCCTACGAGCAGTACTTC. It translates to CASTGPYEQYF.